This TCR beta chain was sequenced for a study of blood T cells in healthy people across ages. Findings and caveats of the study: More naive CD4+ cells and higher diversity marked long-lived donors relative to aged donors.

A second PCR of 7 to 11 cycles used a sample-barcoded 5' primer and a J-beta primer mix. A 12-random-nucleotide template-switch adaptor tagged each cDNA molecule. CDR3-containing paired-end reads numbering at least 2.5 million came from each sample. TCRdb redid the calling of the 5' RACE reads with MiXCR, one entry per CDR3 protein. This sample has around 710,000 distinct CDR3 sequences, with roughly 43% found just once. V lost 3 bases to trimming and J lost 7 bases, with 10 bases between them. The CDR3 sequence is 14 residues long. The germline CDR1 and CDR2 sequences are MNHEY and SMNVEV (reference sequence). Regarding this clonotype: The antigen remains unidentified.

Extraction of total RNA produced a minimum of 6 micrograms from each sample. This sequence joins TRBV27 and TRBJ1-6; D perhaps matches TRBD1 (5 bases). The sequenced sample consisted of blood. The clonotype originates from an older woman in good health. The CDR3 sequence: CASSFSDRNSPLHF. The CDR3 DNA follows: TGTGCCAGCAGTTTTTCCGACAGAAATTCACCCCTCCACTTT.